This entry concerns a single TCR beta chain. Sequencing was performed with immunoSEQ multiplex PCR; in TCRdb, only in-frame clones are kept and a portion is missing. The data contain around 190,000 clones, around 77% of them seen just once; the ten biggest clones take up about 6.5%. This sample is drawn from a study of blood T cell repertoires in COVID-19. On the study more broadly: Spain, Italy and the United States supplied samples that represented acute and convalescent COVID-19.

The V gene end was trimmed by 3 bases and the J gene end by 3 bases; junction bases not matched to a gene: 1. Germline-derived CDR1 and CDR2 are KGHDR and SFDVKD. This CDR3 comprises 15 residues. The chain uses TRBV24-1 and TRBJ2-2, with TRBD1 identical over 9 bases. Material: peripheral blood. The receptor was isolated from a man aged 65 to 85 with active or convalescent COVID-19. CDR3 nucleotides: TGTGCCACCAGTGATGGACAGGGGTACACCGGGGAGCTGTTTTTT. Its protein is CATSDGQGYTGELFF.